A single sample is the source of the 26 T cell receptor beta chains below, sequenced in a study of cytomegalovirus exposure and HLA in healthy donors. Amplification used 60 Vbeta primers and 13 Jbeta primers. The table came from immunoSEQ multiplex PCR; TCRdb's copy has only in-frame clones and leaves some out. The repertoire holds about 170,000 clones, with 65% to 85% as singletons. The material sequenced was PBMCs. All receptors come from a young woman in good health and CMV-seronegative.

This clone came up once. The chain recombines TRBV6-1 with TRBJ2-7; 12 bases agree with TRBD2. This CDR3 is 15 amino acids long. The trim removed 2 bases at V and 2 bases at J, leaving 1 base unmatched. The germline gives CDR1 MNHNS, CDR2 SASEGT. In DNA form, the CDR3 reads TGTGCCAGCAGTGAATGGACTAGCGGGACCTACGAGCAGTACTTC. Residues: CASSEWTSGTYEQYF.

The chain recombines TRBV11-2 with TRBJ2-7; TRBD2 agrees at 9 bases. The CDR3 runs 16 residues. CDR1 is SGHAT, CDR2 FQNNGV, per germline. The J segment lost 6 bases and the V segment lost 6 bases, leaving 15 bases of the junction unmatched. The CDR3 sequence: CASRNPTGTSSGEQYF. The CDR3 DNA is TGTGCCAGCAGGAATCCTACTGGGACTAGCTCTGGCGAGCAGTACTTC.

This clone turned up a few times. This chain connects TRBV28 to TRBJ2-1, with TRBD1 as a possible D gene (6 bases). The CDR3 has 15 amino acids. Germline-derived CDR1 and CDR2 are MDHEN and SYDVKM. V lost 8 bases to trimming and J lost 0 bases, with 14 bases between them. For the CDR3, the DNA is TGTGCCAGCTCGCCAACAGGGAACTCCTACAATGAGCAGTTCTTC. This translates into CASSPTGNSYNEQFF.

The chain couples TRBV30 to TRBJ1-2; D unclear. CDR1 is GTSNPN, CDR2 SVGIG, per germline (reference sequence). The V gene lost 0 bases and the J gene lost 8 bases, with 13 bases spanning the gap. This CDR3 region has 13 residues. This CDR3 is CAWSVLKSGGYTF. The CDR3 coding sequence is TGTGCCTGGAGTGTATTGAAGTCTGGCGGCTACACCTTC.

This sequence joins TRBV6-1 and TRBJ1-3; D remains unclear. Trimming pared 3 bases from V and 0 bases from J, leaving 15 bases between. The CDR3 is 17 amino acids. Germline CDR1 is MNHNS and CDR2 is SASEGT. The CDR3 region is CASSELKVYYSGNTIYF. CDR3 coding DNA: TGTGCCAGCAGTGAGCTTAAGGTCTACTACTCTGGAAACACCATATATTTT.

The sample holds one count of this clone. This chain joins TRBV27 and TRBJ2-7, with D perhaps matching TRBD2 (5 bases). Per germline, CDR1 MNHEY and CDR2 SMNVEV (reference sequence). The CDR3 contains 15 residues. Trimming took off 5 bases at V and 4 bases at J, with 18 bases between the two ends. The CDR3 protein is CASSPEPGIFYEQYF. CDR3 bases: TGTGCCAGCAGTCCTGAACCGGGAATTTTTTACGAGCAGTACTTC.

CDR3 sequence (DNA): TGCGCCAGCAGCCAAGAATATGCGGGAGGGGCAGATACGCAGTATTTT. Its protein product is CASSQEYAGGADTQYF. V and J are TRBV4-3 and TRBJ2-3; 9 nucleotides agree with TRBD2. V lost 0 bases and J lost 4; bases outside the gene matches: 5. The length of the CDR3 is 16 residues. Germline V gene data show CDR1 as LGHNA and CDR2 as YSLEER.

The chain combines TRBV4-1 with TRBJ2-7; 7 positions match TRBD1. CDR1 is MGHRA and CDR2 is YSYEKL in the germline V gene. V dropped 6 bases and J dropped 1; count of bases not matched to a gene: 3. The CDR3 runs 13 residues. This CDR3 is CASSPTGSYEQYF. The CDR3 DNA is TGCGCCAGCAGTCCGACAGGGTCCTACGAGCAGTACTTC.

The V gene is TRBV29-1, the J gene TRBJ2-1; no clear D gene. Trimming took 6 bases from V and 4 from J, leaving 13 bases between them. CDR1 and CDR2 from the germline V gene are SQVTM and ANQGSEA. CDR3 length: 13 residues. The CDR3 loop reads CSVPASGYNEQFF. In DNA form, the CDR3 reads TGCAGCGTCCCGGCCTCGGGTTACAATGAGCAGTTCTTC.

The rearrangement joins TRBV6-1 to TRBJ1-2; no definite D call. V was shortened by 0 bases and J by 8 bases, with 10 bases between the two germline ends. The CDR3 is 13 amino acids. Per the germline V gene, CDR1 is MNHNS and CDR2 is SASEGT. The CDR3 nucleotides are TGTGCCAGCAGTGAAGCCTGGGGAGAGGGCTACACCTTC. It codes for CASSEAWGEGYTF.

This clone turned up a few times. The chain joins TRBV5-4 to TRBJ2-7, with TRBD2 matching 14 bases. This CDR3 has 18 residues. Unmatched junction bases numbered 15, after V lost 4 bases and J lost 6 bases. Germline CDR1 SGHNT, CDR2 YYREEE (reference sequence). The CDR3 loop reads CASSPGVPGLAGAGEQYF. CDR3 bases: TGTGCCAGCAGCCCTGGGGTCCCGGGACTAGCGGGAGCGGGCGAGCAGTACTTC. Filled out from reference TRBV5-4 and TRBJ2-7, the complete variable domain reads ETGVTQSPTHLIKTRGQQVTLRCSSQSGHNTVSWYQQALGQGPQFIFQYYREEENGRGNFPPRFSGLQFPNYSSELNVNALELDDSALYLCASSPGVPGLAGAGEQYFGPGTRLTVT.

The chain combines TRBV4-3 with TRBJ1-2, with no clear D. The ends were cut back, 1 base at V and 1 base at J, with 10 bases in the middle. This CDR3 is built from 15 residues. Germline V gene lookup returns CDR1 LGHNA and CDR2 YSLEER. The CDR3: CASSQVPTLNYGYTF. The CDR3 region has the DNA TGCGCCAGCAGCCAAGTACCTACCCTTAACTATGGCTACACCTTC.

In this sample, this clone turned up a few times. The genes are TRBV6-1 and TRBJ2-1; the D gene is possibly TRBD2 (6 bases). V gave up 11 bases and J gave up 1 base, with 9 bases separating them. Germline loops: CDR1 MNHNS, CDR2 SASEGT. CDR3 length: 12 residues. The chain's CDR3 is CAYAGSYNEQFF. CDR3 DNA: TGTGCCTACGCGGGGTCCTACAATGAGCAGTTCTTC.

The gene calls are TRBV28 and TRBJ2-3, with TRBD2 matching 8 bases. The CDR3 contains 14 residues. Germline V gene lookup returns CDR1 MDHEN and CDR2 SYDVKM. The trim removed 3 bases at V and 6 bases at J, leaving 5 bases unmatched. As DNA, the CDR3 is TGTGCCAGCAGTTTTTTGACGGGAGGGGATACGCAGTATTTT. As protein: CASSFLTGGDTQYF.

The V and J genes are TRBV28 and TRBJ2-5; maybe TRBD1 (6 bases). V shed 7 bases and J shed 2 bases, with 17 bases lying between them. The CDR3 length is 15 residues. Germline V gene data show CDR1 as MDHEN and CDR2 as SYDVKM. This chain's CDR3 is CASNHRDAVQETQYF. In nucleotides, the CDR3 is TGTGCCAGCAACCACAGGGATGCGGTACAAGAGACCCAGTACTTC.

The chain links TRBV13 to TRBJ2-7, with 7 bases identical to TRBD1. The CDR3 loop spans 14 amino acids. The J segment lost 2 bases and the V segment lost 4 bases, leaving 5 bases of the junction unmatched. CDR1 is PRHDT and CDR2 is FYEKMQ in the germline V gene (reference sequence). CDR3 region: CASSSTGIPYEQYF. The CDR3 DNA follows: TGTGCCAGCAGCTCGACAGGGATACCCTACGAGCAGTACTTC.

J is TRBJ2-5 and V is TRBV30, with 11 positions matching TRBD2. CDR3 length: 15 amino acids. The germline CDR1 and CDR2 sequences are GTSNPN and SVGIG (reference sequence). With 1 base clipped from V and 2 bases from J, the junction kept 3 bases outside the gene matches. The CDR3 nucleotides read TGTGCCTGGAGTGCCGGGACTAGCGGACAAGAGACCCAGTACTTC. It encodes CAWSAGTSGQETQYF.

The gene calls are TRBV7-2 and TRBJ2-3; D is perhaps TRBD2 (6 bases). Trimming took 4 bases from V and 7 from J, leaving 24 bases between them. The CDR3 consists of 17 residues. Per germline, CDR1 SGHTA and CDR2 FQGNSA. The chain's CDR3 is CASSSRLETASGYTQYF. The CDR3 region has the DNA TGTGCCAGCAGCTCCAGACTAGAAACGGCATCGGGATATACGCAGTATTTT.

V usage is TRBV5-1 and J usage is TRBJ1-4; maybe TRBD1 (6 bases). Germline assignment: CDR1 SGHRS and CDR2 YFSETQ. This CDR3 comprises 15 residues. Deletions cut 1 base from V and 4 bases from J, with 11 bases between. The CDR3 nucleotides are TGCGCCAGCAGCTTGCAGGGGTTGGGTAATGAAAAACTGTTTTTT. Encoded protein: CASSLQGLGNEKLFF.

J is TRBJ1-1 and V is TRBV5-1; perhaps TRBD1 as D (6 bases). In germline, CDR1 is SGHRS, CDR2 YFSETQ. Trimming removed 0 bases at V and 4 bases at J, with 19 bases between. The CDR3 totals 17 residues. The CDR3 region is CASSLGQGFRGGTEAFF. Written as DNA, the CDR3 is TGCGCCAGCAGCTTGGGTCAGGGGTTTAGGGGGGGCACTGAAGCTTTCTTT.

The V and J genes are TRBV6-1 and TRBJ1-2, with 8 bases lining up with TRBD1. CDR1 and CDR2 (germline): MNHNS, SASEGT. This CDR3 contains 13 residues. J lost 2 bases, V lost 5 bases, and 1 base had no gene match. CDR3 bases: TGTGCCAGCAGTCGGACAGGGAACTATGGCTACACCTTC. Its translation is CASSRTGNYGYTF.

This chain links TRBV6-1 with TRBJ2-1, with 10 bases matching TRBD2. Germline CDR1 reads MNHNS; CDR2 reads SASEGT. There are 15 residues in the CDR3. V lost 6 bases and J lost 5; bases outside the gene matches: 7. The CDR3: CASSDSGRANNEQFF. CDR3 DNA: TGTGCCAGCAGCGACAGCGGGAGGGCCAACAATGAGCAGTTCTTC.

The rearrangement links TRBV18 to TRBJ2-3; 8 bases align to TRBD2. Germline lookup yields CDR1 KGHSH and CDR2 LQKENI. With 2 bases clipped from V and 1 base from J, the junction kept 2 bases outside the gene matches. The CDR3 runs 15 residues. The CDR3 sequence: CASSPGRGGTDTQYF. The CDR3 coding sequence is TGTGCCAGCTCACCAGGGCGGGGGGGCACAGATACGCAGTATTTT.

The chain is built from TRBV27 and TRBJ2-4; 14 bases match TRBD2. This CDR3 spans 18 amino acids. Germline trimming cut 5 bases from V and 8 bases from J; bases unmatched to any gene: 14. Germline V gives CDR1 MNHEY, CDR2 SMNVEV (reference sequence). CDR3 sequence reads: CASSHTLPGLAGVYIQYF. The CDR3 DNA reads as TGTGCCAGCAGTCACACTTTACCGGGACTAGCGGGAGTTTACATTCAGTACTTC.

Only a few counts were recorded for this clone. The V gene is TRBV2, the J gene TRBJ2-6; D call uncertain. The germline V and J ends were trimmed by 6 bases and 0 bases, with 6 bases remaining between them. CDR1 and CDR2 (germline): SNHLY, FYNNEI. CDR3 length equals 14 residues. CDR3 protein: CASSPSSGANVLTF. The CDR3 nucleotides read TGTGCCAGCAGCCCGAGCTCTGGGGCCAACGTCCTGACTTTC.

The chain has TRBV4-1 and TRBJ1-5, with TRBD1 matching 9 bases. The CDR3 sequence is 17 residues long. After removal of 4 bases from V and 7 bases from J, the junction contained 14 bases not matched to a gene. Germline CDR1 is MGHRA and CDR2 is YSYEKL. CDR3 amino acids: CASSPGLAGQGIQPQHF. CDR3 nucleotides: TGCGCCAGCAGCCCGGGGCTGGCGGGACAGGGTATACAGCCCCAGCATTTT.